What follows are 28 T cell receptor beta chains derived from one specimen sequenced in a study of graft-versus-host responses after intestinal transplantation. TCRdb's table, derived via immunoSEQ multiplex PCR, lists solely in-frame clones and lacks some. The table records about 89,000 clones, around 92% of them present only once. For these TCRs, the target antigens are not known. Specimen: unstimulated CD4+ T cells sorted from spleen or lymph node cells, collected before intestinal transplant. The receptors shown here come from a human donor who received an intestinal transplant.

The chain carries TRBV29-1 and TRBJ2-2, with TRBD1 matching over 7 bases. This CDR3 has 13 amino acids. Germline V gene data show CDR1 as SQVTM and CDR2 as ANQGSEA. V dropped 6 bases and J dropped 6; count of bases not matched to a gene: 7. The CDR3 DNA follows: TGCAGCGTCAACAGGGGTATAGCCGGGGAGCTGTTTTTT. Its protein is CSVNRGIAGELFF.

The DNA for the CDR3 is TGTGCCAGCACCCCCCCCAGGGAGGATGCTGAAGCTTTCTTT. It translates to CASTPPREDAEAFF. The rearrangement links TRBV6-5 to TRBJ1-1, with a tentative D call TRBD1 (5 bases). In germline, CDR1 is MNHEY, CDR2 SVGAGI. The CDR3 has 14 amino acids. Trimming cost V 7 bases and J 6 bases, with 18 bases left between them.

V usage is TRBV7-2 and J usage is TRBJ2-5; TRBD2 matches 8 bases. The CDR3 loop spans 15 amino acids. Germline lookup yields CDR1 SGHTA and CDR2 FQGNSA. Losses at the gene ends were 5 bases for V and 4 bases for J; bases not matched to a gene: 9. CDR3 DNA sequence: TGTGCCAGCAGCGCCAGGGGAGCGGGGGTAGAGACCCAGTACTTC. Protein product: CASSARGAGVETQYF.

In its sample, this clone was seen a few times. The CDR3 DNA sequence: TGTGCCAGCAGTTACTCTTCCGATCAGCCCCAGCATTTT. Residues: CASSYSSDQPQHF. The rearrangement links TRBV6-5 to TRBJ1-5; D is unresolved. The CDR3 consists of 13 residues. Germline V gene data show CDR1 as MNHEY and CDR2 as SVGAGI. The V and J ends lost 0 bases and 5 bases respectively, with 5 bases between them.

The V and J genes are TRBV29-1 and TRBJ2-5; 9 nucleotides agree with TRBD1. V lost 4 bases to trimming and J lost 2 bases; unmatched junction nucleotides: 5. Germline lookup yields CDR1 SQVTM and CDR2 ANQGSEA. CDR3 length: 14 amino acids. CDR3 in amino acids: CSVVWGQGQETQYF. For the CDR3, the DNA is TGCAGCGTTGTTTGGGGACAGGGTCAAGAGACCCAGTACTTC.

As DNA, the CDR3 is TGTGCCAGCAGTCCCGGACAGGGAACCTACGAGCAGTACTTC. Its protein is CASSPGQGTYEQYF. J is TRBJ2-7 and V is TRBV6-6, with TRBD1 matching 8 bases. Germline CDR1 and CDR2: MNHNY and SVGAGI (reference sequence). V was clipped by 5 bases and J by 2 bases; unmatched bases: 5. The CDR3 spans 14 residues.

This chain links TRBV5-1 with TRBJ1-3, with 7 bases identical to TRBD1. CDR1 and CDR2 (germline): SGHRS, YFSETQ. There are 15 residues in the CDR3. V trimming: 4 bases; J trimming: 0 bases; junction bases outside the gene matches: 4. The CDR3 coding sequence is TGCGCCAGCAGCGCAACAGGGGACTCTGGAAACACCATATATTTT. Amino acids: CASSATGDSGNTIYF.

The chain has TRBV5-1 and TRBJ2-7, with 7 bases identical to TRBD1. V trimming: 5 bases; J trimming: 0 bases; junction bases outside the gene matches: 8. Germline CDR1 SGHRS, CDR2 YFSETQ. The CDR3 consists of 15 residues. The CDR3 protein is CASSRGQSSSYEQYF. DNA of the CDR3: TGCGCCAGCAGTAGGGGACAGTCAAGCTCCTACGAGCAGTACTTC.

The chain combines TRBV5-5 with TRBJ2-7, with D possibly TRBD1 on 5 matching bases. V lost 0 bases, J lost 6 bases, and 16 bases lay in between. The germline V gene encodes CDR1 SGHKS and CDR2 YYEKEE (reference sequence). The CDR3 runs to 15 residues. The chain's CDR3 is CASSLEWQGASEQYF. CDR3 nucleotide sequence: TGTGCCAGCAGCTTGGAGTGGCAGGGCGCGAGCGAGCAGTACTTC.

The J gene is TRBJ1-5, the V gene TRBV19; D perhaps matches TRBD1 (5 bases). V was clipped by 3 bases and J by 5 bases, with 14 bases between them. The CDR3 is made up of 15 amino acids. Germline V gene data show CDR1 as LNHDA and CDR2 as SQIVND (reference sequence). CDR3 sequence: CASSIPGRADQPQHF. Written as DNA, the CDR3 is TGTGCCAGTAGTATCCCAGGGCGAGCAGATCAGCCCCAGCATTTT.

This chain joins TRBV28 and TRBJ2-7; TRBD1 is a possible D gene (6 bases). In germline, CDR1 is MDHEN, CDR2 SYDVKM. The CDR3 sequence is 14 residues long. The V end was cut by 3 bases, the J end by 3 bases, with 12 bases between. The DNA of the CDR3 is TGTGCCAGCAGTTTCGGGGACAAGTTCTACGAGCAGTACTTC. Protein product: CASSFGDKFYEQYF. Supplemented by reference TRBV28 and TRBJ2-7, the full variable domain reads DVKVTQSSRYLVKRTGEKVFLECVQDMDHENMFWYRQDPGLGLRLIYFSYDVKMKEKGDIPEGYSVSREKKERFSLILESASTNQTSMYLCASSFGDKFYEQYFGPGTRLTVT.

CDR3 in amino acids: CASSILTGFPGEQYF. Here the CDR3 DNA reads TGTGCCAGCAGTATTCTCACAGGGTTTCCGGGTGAGCAGTACTTC. The chain combines TRBV7-2 with TRBJ2-7; possibly TRBD1 for D (6 bases). With 6 bases removed from V and 7 bases from J, the gap between germline ends came to 22 bases. CDR3 length equals 15 residues. Germline V CDR1 and CDR2: SGHTA, FQGNSA.

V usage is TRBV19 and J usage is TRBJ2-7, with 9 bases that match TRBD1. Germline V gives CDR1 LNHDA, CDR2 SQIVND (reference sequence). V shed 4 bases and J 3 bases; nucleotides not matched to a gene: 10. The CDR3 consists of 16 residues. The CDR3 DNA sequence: TGTGCCAGTAGTAGACTCGACAGGGGGATGCACTACGAGCAGTACTTC. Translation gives CASSRLDRGMHYEQYF.

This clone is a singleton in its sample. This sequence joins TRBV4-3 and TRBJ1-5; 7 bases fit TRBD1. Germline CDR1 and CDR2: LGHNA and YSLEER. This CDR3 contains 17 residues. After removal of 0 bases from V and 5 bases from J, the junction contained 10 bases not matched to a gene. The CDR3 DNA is TGCGCCAGCAGCCAAGAAGTCGCGACAGGGCAAGATCAGCCCCAGCATTTT. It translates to CASSQEVATGQDQPQHF.

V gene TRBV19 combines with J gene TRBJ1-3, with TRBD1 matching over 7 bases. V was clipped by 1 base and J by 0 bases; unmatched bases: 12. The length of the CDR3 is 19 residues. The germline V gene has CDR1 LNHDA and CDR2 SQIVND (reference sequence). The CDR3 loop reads CASSIAPPGQLYSGNTIYF. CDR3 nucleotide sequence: TGTGCCAGTAGTATAGCGCCCCCGGGACAGCTCTACTCTGGAAACACCATATATTTT. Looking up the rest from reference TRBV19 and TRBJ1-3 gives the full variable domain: DGGITQSPKYLFRKEGQNVTLSCEQNLNHDAMYWYRQDPGQGLRLIYYSQIVNDFQKGDIAEGYSVSREKKESFPLTVTSAQKNPTAFYLCASSIAPPGQLYSGNTIYFGEGSWLTVV.

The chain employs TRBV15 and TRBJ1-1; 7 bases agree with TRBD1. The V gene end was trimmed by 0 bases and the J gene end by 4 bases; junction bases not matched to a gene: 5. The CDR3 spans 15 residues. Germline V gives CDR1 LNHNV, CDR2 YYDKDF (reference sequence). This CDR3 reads CATSRDGRGSTEAFF. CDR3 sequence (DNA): TGTGCCACCAGCAGAGATGGCAGGGGGTCCACTGAAGCTTTCTTT. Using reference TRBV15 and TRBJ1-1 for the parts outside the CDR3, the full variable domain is DAMVIQNPRYQVTQFGKPVTLSCSQTLNHNVMYWYQQKSSQAPKLLFHYYDKDFNNEADTPDNFQSRRPNTSFCFLDIRSPGLGDTAMYLCATSRDGRGSTEAFFGQGTRLTVV.

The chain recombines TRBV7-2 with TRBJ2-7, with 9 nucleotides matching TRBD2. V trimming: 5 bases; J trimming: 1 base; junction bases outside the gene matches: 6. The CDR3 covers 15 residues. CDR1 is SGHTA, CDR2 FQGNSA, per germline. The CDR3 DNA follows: TGTGCCAGCAGCACTAGCGGGTATCCTTCCTACGAGCAGTACTTC. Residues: CASSTSGYPSYEQYF.

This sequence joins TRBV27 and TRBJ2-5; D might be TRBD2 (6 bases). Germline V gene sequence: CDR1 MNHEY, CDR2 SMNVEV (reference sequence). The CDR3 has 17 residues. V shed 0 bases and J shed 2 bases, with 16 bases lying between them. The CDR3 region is CASSLSIERALQETQYF. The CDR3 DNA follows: TGTGCCAGCAGTTTATCGATCGAGCGGGCCCTACAAGAGACCCAGTACTTC.

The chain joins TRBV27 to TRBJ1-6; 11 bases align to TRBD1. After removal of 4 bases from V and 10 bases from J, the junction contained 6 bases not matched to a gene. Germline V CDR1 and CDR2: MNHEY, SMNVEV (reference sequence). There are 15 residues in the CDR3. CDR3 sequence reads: CASSSSGQGVSPLHF. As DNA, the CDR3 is TGTGCCAGCAGTTCCTCGGGACAGGGGGTGTCACCCCTCCACTTT.

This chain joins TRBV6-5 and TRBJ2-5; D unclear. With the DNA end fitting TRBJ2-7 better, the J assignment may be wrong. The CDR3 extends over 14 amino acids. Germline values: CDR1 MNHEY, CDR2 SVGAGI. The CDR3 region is CASSSETDSYEQYF. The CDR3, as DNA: TGTGCCAGCAGTTCCGAGACTGATTCCTACGAGCAGTACTTC.

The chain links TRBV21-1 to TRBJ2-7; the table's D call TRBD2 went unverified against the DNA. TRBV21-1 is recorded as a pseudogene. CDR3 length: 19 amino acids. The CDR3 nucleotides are TGTGCCAGCAGCAAACAGGAAGATACAATACAGGCGGGATCATACGAGCAGTACTTC. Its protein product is CASSKQEDTIQAGSYEQYF.

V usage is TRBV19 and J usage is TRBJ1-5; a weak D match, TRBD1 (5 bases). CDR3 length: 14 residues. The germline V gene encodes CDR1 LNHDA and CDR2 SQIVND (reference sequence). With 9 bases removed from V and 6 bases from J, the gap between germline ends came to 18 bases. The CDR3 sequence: CASNMVGAVQPQHF. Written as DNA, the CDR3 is TGTGCCAGCAACATGGTAGGGGCGGTTCAGCCCCAGCATTTT.

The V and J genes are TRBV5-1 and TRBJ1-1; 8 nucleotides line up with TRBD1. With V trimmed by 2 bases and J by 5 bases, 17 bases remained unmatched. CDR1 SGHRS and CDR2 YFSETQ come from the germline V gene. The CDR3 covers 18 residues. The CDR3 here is CASSLGQGPFGGKTEAFF. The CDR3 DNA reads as TGCGCCAGCAGCTTAGGACAGGGACCCTTTGGCGGGAAGACTGAAGCTTTCTTT. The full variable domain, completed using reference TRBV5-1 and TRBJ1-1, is KAGVTQTPRYLIKTRGQQVTLSCSPISGHRSVSWYQQTPGQGLQFLFEYFSETQRNKGNFPGRFSGRQFSNSRSEMNVSTLELGDSALYLCASSLGQGPFGGKTEAFFGQGTRLTVV.

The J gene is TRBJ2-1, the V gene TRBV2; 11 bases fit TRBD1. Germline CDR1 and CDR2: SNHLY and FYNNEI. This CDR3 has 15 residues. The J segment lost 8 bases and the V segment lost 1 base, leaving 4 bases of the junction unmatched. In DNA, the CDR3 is TGTGCCAGCAGTGAAGGGACAGGGGGCGGGGATGAGCAGTTCTTC. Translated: CASSEGTGGGDEQFF.

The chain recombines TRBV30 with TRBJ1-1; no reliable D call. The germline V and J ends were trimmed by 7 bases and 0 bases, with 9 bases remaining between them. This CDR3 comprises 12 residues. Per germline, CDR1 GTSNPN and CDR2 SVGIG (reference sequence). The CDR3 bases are TGTGCCTCAAGACTCCTGAACACTGAAGCTTTCTTT. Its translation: CASRLLNTEAFF.

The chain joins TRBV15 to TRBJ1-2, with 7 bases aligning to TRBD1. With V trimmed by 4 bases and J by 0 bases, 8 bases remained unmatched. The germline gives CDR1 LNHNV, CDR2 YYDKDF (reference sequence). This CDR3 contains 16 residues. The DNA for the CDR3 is TGTGCCACCAGCACCCCAGGGGGGAGTCCTAACTATGGCTACACCTTC. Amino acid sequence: CATSTPGGSPNYGYTF.

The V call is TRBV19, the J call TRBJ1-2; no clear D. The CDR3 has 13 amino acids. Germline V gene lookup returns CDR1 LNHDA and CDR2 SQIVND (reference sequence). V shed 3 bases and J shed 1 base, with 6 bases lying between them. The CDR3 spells CASSIGINYGYTF. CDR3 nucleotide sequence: TGTGCCAGTAGTATCGGGATTAACTATGGCTACACCTTC.

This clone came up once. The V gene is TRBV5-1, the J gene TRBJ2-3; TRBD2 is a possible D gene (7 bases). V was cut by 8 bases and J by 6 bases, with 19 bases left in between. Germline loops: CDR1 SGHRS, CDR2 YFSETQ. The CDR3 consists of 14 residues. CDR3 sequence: CASSRGGIPDTQYF. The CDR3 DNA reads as TGCGCCAGTAGTAGGGGGGGCATCCCCGATACGCAGTATTTT. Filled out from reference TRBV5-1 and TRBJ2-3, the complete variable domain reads KAGVTQTPRYLIKTRGQQVTLSCSPISGHRSVSWYQQTPGQGLQFLFEYFSETQRNKGNFPGRFSGRQFSNSRSEMNVSTLELGDSALYLCASSRGGIPDTQYFGPGTRLTVL.